The sequence of this T cell receptor (beta chain) was determined in a study of T cell changes during pregnancy in multiple sclerosis. Deletions cut 0 bases from V and 8 bases from J, with 6 bases between. The CDR3 covers 12 residues. From germline, CDR1 is SGDLS and CDR2 YYNGEE. TCRdb keeps only in-frame clones here, not all; method: immunoSEQ multiplex PCR. Of more than 55,000 clones listed, about 93% were seen once; the top ten hold roughly 1.7%. The origin of this receptor is a female donor in good health, enrolled as a control in a pregnancy study. This chain links TRBV9 with TRBJ2-1; the D gene is possibly TRBD1 (5 bases). This material consisted of peripheral blood, taken in the first trimester of pregnancy. CDR3 sequence (DNA): TGTGCCAGCAGCGTAGAGGGGTATGAGCAGTTCTTC. As protein: CASSVEGYEQFF. Full variable domain (outside the CDR3, taken from reference TRBV9 and TRBJ2-1): DSGVTQTPKHLITATGQRVTLRCSPRSGDLSVYWYQQSLDQGLQFLIQYYNGEERAKGNILERFSAQQFPDLHSELNLSSLELGDSALYFCASSVEGYEQFFGPGTRLTVL.